This T cell receptor beta chain comes out of a study of blood T cell repertoires in COVID-19. This CDR3 is 16 amino acids long. V lost 3 bases, J lost 2 bases, and 16 bases lay in between. Germline assignment: CDR1 LNHDA and CDR2 SQIVND (reference sequence). Generated by immunoSEQ multiplex PCR, the TCRdb table keeps only in-frame clones and is missing some. This table has about 140,000 clones, almost 90% appearing once. Sequenced sample: peripheral blood. The V call is TRBV19, the J call TRBJ2-5; maybe TRBD2 (6 bases). This TCR was sampled from a woman aged 60-70 years with acute or convalescent COVID-19. CDR3 in amino acids: CASSIASGDLQETQYF. In DNA form, the CDR3 reads TGTGCCAGTAGTATTGCCTCGGGGGACCTTCAAGAGACCCAGTACTTC.